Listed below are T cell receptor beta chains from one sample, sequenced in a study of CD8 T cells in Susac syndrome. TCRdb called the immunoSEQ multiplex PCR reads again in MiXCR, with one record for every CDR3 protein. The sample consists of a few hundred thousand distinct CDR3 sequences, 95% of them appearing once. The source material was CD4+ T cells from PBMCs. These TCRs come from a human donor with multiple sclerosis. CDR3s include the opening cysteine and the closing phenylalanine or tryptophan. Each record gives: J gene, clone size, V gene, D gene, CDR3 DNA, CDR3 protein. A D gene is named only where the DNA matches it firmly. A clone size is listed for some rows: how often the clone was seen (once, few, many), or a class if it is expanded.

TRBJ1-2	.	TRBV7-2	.	TGTGCCAGCAGCTTCTTCGCGCAGGCTAACTATGGCTACACCTTC	CASSFFAQANYGYTF
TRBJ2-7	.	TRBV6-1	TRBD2	TGTGCCAGCACCATAGGAGGCGGGAGCTCCTACGAGCAGTACTTC	CASTIGGGSSYEQYF
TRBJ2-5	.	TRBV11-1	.	TGTGCCAGCAGCCCACCGGAGGGCCAAGAGACCCAGTACTTC	CASSPPEGQETQYF
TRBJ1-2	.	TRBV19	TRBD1	TGTGCCAGTAGGGGTACCGGACAGGGGAACTATGGCTACACCTTC	CASRGTGQGNYGYTF
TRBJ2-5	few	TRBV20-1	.	TGCAGTGCTTTACAGGGACAAGAGACCCAGTACTTC	CSALQGQETQYF
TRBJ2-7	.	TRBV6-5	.	TGTGCCAGCGGATCAGGGACGGGGACCTACGAGCAGTACTTC	CASGSGTGTYEQYF
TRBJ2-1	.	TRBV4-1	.	TGCGCCAGCAGCCAAGAAGCGACCCATGGGAATGAGCAGTTCTTC	CASSQEATHGNEQFF
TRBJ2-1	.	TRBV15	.	TGTGCCACCAGCAGTCGCCGACTGTCCCCAAGCGGCAATGAGCAGTTCTTC	CATSSRRLSPSGNEQFF
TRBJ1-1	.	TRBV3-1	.	TGTGCCAGCCGAAACGGAGAGAACACTGAAGCTTTCTTT	CASRNGENTEAFF
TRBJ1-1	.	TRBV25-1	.	TGTGCCAGCAGTGAAATGGCGGGACCGCGGGCTTTCTTT	CASSEMAGPRAFF
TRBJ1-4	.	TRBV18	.	TGTGCCAGCTCACCGGGGGTTTGGTACGAAAAACTGTTTTTT	CASSPGVWYEKLFF
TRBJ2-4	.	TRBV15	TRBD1	TGTGCCACCAGCAGAGAGGCGGGACAGGGCGCCAAAAACATTCAGTACTTC	CATSREAGQGAKNIQYF
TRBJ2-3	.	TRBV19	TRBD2	TGTGCCACCACACGAACTAGCGGGGGGGCAGATACGCAGTATTTT	CATTRTSGGADTQYF
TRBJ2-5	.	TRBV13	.	TGTGCCAGCAGCTTCCGGCGGGATCAAGAGACCCAGTACTTC	CASSFRRDQETQYF
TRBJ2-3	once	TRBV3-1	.	TGTGCCAGCAGCCAAGTCACGGCACTGGGGTCAGATACGCAGTATTTT	CASSQVTALGSDTQYF
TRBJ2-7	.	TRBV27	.	TGTGCCAGCAGTTTAATGTCTAGCGATCGCGAGCAGTACTTC	CASSLMSSDREQYF
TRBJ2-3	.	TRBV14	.	TGTGCCAGCAGCCAAGATTGGGTAGTGGATACGCAGTATTTT	CASSQDWVVDTQYF
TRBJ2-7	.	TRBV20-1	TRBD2	TGCAGTGCTAGAGTTGTAGCGGGGGGCCACCAAGGGACCTACGAGCAGTACTTC	CSARVVAGGHQGTYEQYF
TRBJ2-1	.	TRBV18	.	TGTGCCAGCTCACCACGGGGTAACTATGAGCAGTTCTTC	CASSPRGNYEQFF
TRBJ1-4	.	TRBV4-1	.	TGCGCCAGCAGCCAAGTAAATGAAAAACTGTTTTTT	CASSQVNEKLFF
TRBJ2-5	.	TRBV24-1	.	TGTGCCACCAGTGATGAGCGGACCCAGTACTTC	CATSDERTQYF
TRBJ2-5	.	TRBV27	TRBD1	TGTGCCAGCAGGGTAAACAGACAGGGGAAAGAGACCCAGTACTTC	CASRVNRQGKETQYF
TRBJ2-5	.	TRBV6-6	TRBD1	TGTGCCAGCAGTTACTGGAGGACAGGGGAAGAGACCCAGTACTTC	CASSYWRTGEETQYF
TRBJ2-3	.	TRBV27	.	TGTGCCAGCAGTTTTTGGAGCAGGATGGATACGCAGTATTTT	CASSFWSRMDTQYF